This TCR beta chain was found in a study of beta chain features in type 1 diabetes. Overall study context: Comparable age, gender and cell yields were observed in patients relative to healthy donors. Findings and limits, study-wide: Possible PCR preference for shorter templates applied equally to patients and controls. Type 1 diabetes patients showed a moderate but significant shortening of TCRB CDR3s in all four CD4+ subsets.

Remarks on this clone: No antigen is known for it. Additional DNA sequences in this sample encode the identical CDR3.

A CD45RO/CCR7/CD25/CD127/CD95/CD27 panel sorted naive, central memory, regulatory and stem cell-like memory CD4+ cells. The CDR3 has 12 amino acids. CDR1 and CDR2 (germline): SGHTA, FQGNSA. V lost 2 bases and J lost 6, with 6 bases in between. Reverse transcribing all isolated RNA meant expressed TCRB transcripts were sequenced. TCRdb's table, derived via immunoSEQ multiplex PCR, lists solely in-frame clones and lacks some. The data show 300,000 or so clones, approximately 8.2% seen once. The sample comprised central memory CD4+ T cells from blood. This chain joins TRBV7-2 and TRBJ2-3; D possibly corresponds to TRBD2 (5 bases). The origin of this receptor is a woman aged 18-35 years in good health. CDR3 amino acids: CASSLSGDTQYF. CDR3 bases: TGTGCCAGCAGCTTATCGGGGGATACGCAGTATTTT.